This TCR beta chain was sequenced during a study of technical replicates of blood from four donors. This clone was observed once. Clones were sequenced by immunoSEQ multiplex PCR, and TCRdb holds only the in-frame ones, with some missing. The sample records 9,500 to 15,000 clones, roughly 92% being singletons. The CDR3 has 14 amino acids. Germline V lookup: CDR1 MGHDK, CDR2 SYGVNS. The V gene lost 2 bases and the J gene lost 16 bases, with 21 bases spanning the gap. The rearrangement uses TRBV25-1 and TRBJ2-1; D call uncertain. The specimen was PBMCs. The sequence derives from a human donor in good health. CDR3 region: CASSEAISPLNAFF. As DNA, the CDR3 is TGTGCCAGCAGTGAAGCTATTAGCCCCCTGAACGCTTTCTTC.